The 25 T cell receptor beta chains below were found in one sample sequenced in a study of T cell changes during pregnancy in multiple sclerosis. Assay: immunoSEQ multiplex PCR; the TCRdb copy retains only in-frame clones and omits some. The table lists about 75,000 clones, around 94% of them singletons. The specimen was CD4+ T cells from peripheral blood mononuclear cells, collected after pregnancy. The receptors stem from a female donor with multiple sclerosis, enrolled in a pregnancy study.

V usage is TRBV19 and J usage is TRBJ2-7; possibly TRBD1 for D (7 bases). Germline CDR1 and CDR2: LNHDA and SQIVND (reference sequence). The CDR3 runs 14 residues. The V end was cut by 4 bases, the J end by 0 bases, with 10 bases between. The CDR3 loop reads CASSTGGGSYEQYF. Written as DNA, the CDR3 is TGTGCCAGTAGTACAGGGGGAGGCTCCTACGAGCAGTACTTC.

V is TRBV11-2 and J is TRBJ2-7, with 15 bases fitting TRBD2. V lost 5 bases and J lost 6; bases outside the gene matches: 5. Germline loops: CDR1 SGHAT, CDR2 FQNNGV. This CDR3 region has 15 residues. In DNA, the CDR3 is TGTGCCAGCAGCCCGGGACTAGCGGGGGGAGGCGAGCAGTACTTC. Amino acids: CASSPGLAGGGEQYF.

This clone was counted a single time. The chain recombines TRBV5-8 with TRBJ2-3; 8 nucleotides agree with TRBD2. The trim removed 7 bases at V and 2 bases at J, leaving 18 bases unmatched. The CDR3 runs 18 residues. Germline assignment: CDR1 SGHTS and CDR2 YDEGEE. The CDR3 here is CASPHTFLAGYTTDTQYF. As DNA, the CDR3 is TGTGCCAGCCCCCACACTTTCTTAGCGGGGTATACCACAGATACGCAGTATTTT.

The chain links TRBV5-1 to TRBJ2-5; D not certain. The CDR3 spans 13 residues. V was clipped by 0 bases and J by 5 bases, with 8 bases between them. CDR1 and CDR2 from the germline V gene are SGHRS and YFSETQ. The CDR3 DNA follows: TGCGCCAGCAGCTTGGAAGGAGTGGAGACCCAGTACTTC. Translated, it gives CASSLEGVETQYF. Variable domain in full (rest from reference TRBV5-1 and TRBJ2-5): KAGVTQTPRYLIKTRGQQVTLSCSPISGHRSVSWYQQTPGQGLQFLFEYFSETQRNKGNFPGRFSGRQFSNSRSEMNVSTLELGDSALYLCASSLEGVETQYFGPGTRLLVL.

The V and J genes are TRBV13 and TRBJ1-2, with TRBD1 matching 10 bases. V trimming: 5 bases; J trimming: 5 bases; junction bases outside the gene matches: 5. CDR3 length: 14 residues. From germline, CDR1 is PRHDT and CDR2 FYEKMQ (reference sequence). The CDR3 DNA is TGTGCCAGCAGCAGGAGGACAGGGGGATATGGCTACACCTTC. Amino acid sequence: CASSRRTGGYGYTF.

This chain joins TRBV12-5 and TRBJ2-3; 7 bases match TRBD1. The CDR3 has 12 residues. The J segment lost 9 bases and the V segment lost 5 bases, leaving 5 bases of the junction unmatched. Germline V lookup: CDR1 LGHNT, CDR2 FRNRAP. This CDR3 is CASGQDRRTQYF. The CDR3 nucleotides are TGTGCTAGTGGTCAGGACAGGCGGACGCAGTATTTT.

The chain combines TRBV5-1 with TRBJ2-1; D is possibly TRBD2 (6 bases). V shed 7 bases and J shed 5 bases, with 10 bases lying between them. Germline-derived CDR1 and CDR2 are SGHRS and YFSETQ. The CDR3 length is 12 residues. The CDR3: CASSEGNNEQFF. The CDR3 region has the DNA TGCGCCAGCTCGGAGGGAAACAATGAGCAGTTCTTC. Full variable domain (missing parts from reference TRBV5-1 and TRBJ2-1): KAGVTQTPRYLIKTRGQQVTLSCSPISGHRSVSWYQQTPGQGLQFLFEYFSETQRNKGNFPGRFSGRQFSNSRSEMNVSTLELGDSALYLCASSEGNNEQFFGPGTRLTVL.

The table lists this clone with a count of one. The rearrangement joins TRBV28 to TRBJ2-5; maybe TRBD2 (5 bases). This CDR3 is 12 amino acids long. Germline CDR1 is MDHEN and CDR2 is SYDVKM. V was clipped by 5 bases and J by 5 bases, with 9 bases between them. CDR3 loop: CASSEGLETQYF. Written as DNA, the CDR3 is TGTGCCAGCAGTGAGGGCTTGGAGACCCAGTACTTC.

Notes on this clone: Other DNA variants within this sample encode the same CDR3. The rearrangement links TRBV6-5 to TRBJ2-1, with 8 positions matching TRBD2. Germline V CDR1 and CDR2: MNHEY, SVGAGI. The CDR3 runs to 16 residues. J lost 4 bases, V lost 0 bases, and 5 bases had no gene match. The CDR3 DNA sequence: TGTGCCAGCAGTTACTCGAGCGGGACTAGTTACAATGAGCAGTTCTTC. This translates into CASSYSSGTSYNEQFF.

The rearrangement links TRBV14 to TRBJ2-2; 11 bases are shared with TRBD2. This CDR3 spans 20 amino acids. Germline V gives CDR1 SGHDN, CDR2 FVKESK. Trimming took 0 bases from V and 5 from J; bases not matched to a gene: 14. CDR3 region: CASSQDYSSGLAGGTGELFF. The CDR3, as DNA: TGTGCCAGCAGCCAAGATTATTCTTCCGGCCTAGCGGGAGGAACCGGGGAGCTGTTTTTT.

V and J are TRBV30 and TRBJ1-4; no firm D call. CDR1 is GTSNPN and CDR2 is SVGIG in the germline V gene (reference sequence). Trimming shortened V by 0 bases and J by 13 bases, and 15 bases separated the two germline ends. The CDR3 runs to 13 residues. The CDR3 protein is CAWSVDSGKGLFF. The CDR3 nucleotides are TGTGCCTGGAGTGTAGATTCCGGGAAGGGACTGTTTTTT. Supplemented by reference TRBV30 and TRBJ1-4, the full variable domain reads SQTIHQWPATLVQPVGSPLSLECTVEGTSNPNLYWYRQAAGRGLQLLFYSVGIGQISSEVPQNLSASRPQDRQFILSSKKLLLSDSGFYLCAWSVDSGKGLFFGSGTQLSVL.

This clone has just one count. The chain couples TRBV28 to TRBJ2-3; 13 bases fit TRBD2. Germline V gene sequence: CDR1 MDHEN, CDR2 SYDVKM. This CDR3 comprises 15 residues. V gave up 5 bases and J gave up 5 bases; unmatched junction bases: 4. CDR3 loop: CASSRLAGGVDTQYF. The CDR3 DNA reads TGTGCCAGCAGTCGACTAGCGGGAGGTGTAGATACGCAGTATTTT.

This clone was observed a single time. The gene calls are TRBV30 and TRBJ1-5; tentatively, D is TRBD1 (5 bases). Trimming shortened V by 2 bases and J by 7 bases, and 9 bases separated the two germline ends. CDR1 is GTSNPN and CDR2 is SVGIG in the germline V gene (reference sequence). The CDR3 sequence is 12 residues long. DNA of the CDR3: TGTGCCTGGAGTTCAGGGAACCAGCCCCAGCATTTT. It yields the protein CAWSSGNQPQHF.

V and J are TRBV5-1 and TRBJ2-1; 9 bases match TRBD1. The V and J ends lost 5 bases and 4 bases, in that order; junction bases with no gene match: 13. CDR1 and CDR2 from the germline V gene are SGHRS and YFSETQ. The CDR3 length is 17 residues. Written as DNA, the CDR3 is TGCGCCAGCAGTTATTCCTCCGGGACAGGGAATTACAATGAGCAGTTCTTC. This sequence encodes CASSYSSGTGNYNEQFF.

CDR3 nucleotide sequence: TGTGCCAGCAGCCCGAGGACTAGCGGGATTCCCTACGAGCAGTACTTC. Residues: CASSPRTSGIPYEQYF. This chain joins TRBV5-6 and TRBJ2-7; TRBD2 aligns across 12 bases. After removal of 4 bases from V and 2 bases from J, the junction contained 7 bases not matched to a gene. Germline-derived CDR1 and CDR2 are SGHDT and YYEEEE. The CDR3 extends over 16 amino acids. The full variable domain, its missing parts supplied by reference TRBV5-6 and TRBJ2-7, is DAGVTQSPTHLIKTRGQQVTLRCSPKSGHDTVSWYQQALGQGPQFIFQYYEEEERQRGNFPDRFSGHQFPNYSSELNVNALLLGDSALYLCASSPRTSGIPYEQYFGPGTRLTVT.

The V and J genes are TRBV27 and TRBJ1-1; possible D gene TRBD1, 5 bases. V was shortened by 2 bases and J by 6 bases, with 10 bases between the two germline ends. The length of the CDR3 is 13 residues. Looked up from germline, CDR1 is MNHEY and CDR2 is SMNVEV (reference sequence). CDR3 region: CASSLQGIAEAFF. CDR3 coding DNA: TGTGCCAGCAGTTTACAGGGAATCGCTGAAGCTTTCTTT.

V and J are TRBV6-1 and TRBJ1-2; D might be TRBD1 (5 bases). The CDR3 has 13 amino acids. V was pared by 9 bases and J by 2 bases, with 13 bases between. Per germline, CDR1 MNHNS and CDR2 SASEGT. In nucleotides, the CDR3 is TGTGCCAGTGGCCCCGGGGGGAACTATGGCTACACCTTC. Its protein product is CASGPGGNYGYTF.

The chain carries TRBV5-1 and TRBJ2-1, with 11 positions matching TRBD1. There are 15 residues in the CDR3. Germline V lookup: CDR1 SGHRS, CDR2 YFSETQ. V shed 2 bases and J 12 bases; nucleotides not matched to a gene: 10. The DNA of the CDR3 is TGCGCCAGCAGCTTCGACGGACAGGGGGCCTTCGGGCAGTTCTTC. Its translation: CASSFDGQGAFGQFF. The whole variable domain, remainder taken from reference TRBV5-1 and TRBJ2-1, is KAGVTQTPRYLIKTRGQQVTLSCSPISGHRSVSWYQQTPGQGLQFLFEYFSETQRNKGNFPGRFSGRQFSNSRSEMNVSTLELGDSALYLCASSFDGQGAFGQFFGPGTRLTVL.

The chain recombines TRBV19 with TRBJ1-2; the D gene is possibly TRBD1 (6 bases). The CDR3 length is 15 residues. V shed 1 base and J shed 4 bases, with 13 bases lying between them. CDR1 and CDR2 from the germline V gene are LNHDA and SQIVND (reference sequence). In DNA form, the CDR3 reads TGTGCCAGTAGTATAGGGGACAAACCTCTCTATGGCTACACCTTC. Encoded protein: CASSIGDKPLYGYTF.

V gene TRBV19 combines with J gene TRBJ2-1, with TRBD2 identical over 13 bases. Germline CDR1 is LNHDA and CDR2 is SQIVND (reference sequence). With V trimmed by 6 bases and J by 9 bases, 8 bases remained unmatched. The CDR3 loop spans 15 amino acids. For the CDR3, the DNA is TGTGCCAGTAGGAGGACTAGCGGGAGTCCTGGTGAGCAGTTCTTC. It codes for CASRRTSGSPGEQFF.

Here the CDR3 reads CASSGRLSDEQYF. CDR3 nucleotides: TGTGCCAGCAGTGGGCGGCTAAGTGACGAGCAGTACTTC. The genes are TRBV25-1 and TRBJ2-7; D is unresolved. V was trimmed by 4 bases and J by 5 bases, leaving 12 bases between them. This CDR3 spans 13 amino acids. From germline, CDR1 is MGHDK and CDR2 SYGVNS.

The chain employs TRBV19 and TRBJ2-3; 11 bases fit TRBD2. The CDR3 has 18 residues. V lost 1 base to trimming and J lost 5 bases; unmatched junction nucleotides: 11. CDR1 and CDR2 (germline): LNHDA, SQIVND (reference sequence). In DNA form, the CDR3 reads TGTGCCAGTAGTATAGCGACTAGCGGGACCCGTAATCGAGATACGCAGTATTTT. It codes for CASSIATSGTRNRDTQYF.

This clone appeared a few times. The V call is TRBV14, the J call TRBJ1-1; a possible D gene is TRBD1 (5 bases). V lost 1 base and J 3 bases, leaving 12 bases between the germline ends. This CDR3 has 15 residues. The germline gives CDR1 SGHDN, CDR2 FVKESK. CDR3 in amino acids: CASSQVQGVYTEAFF. The CDR3 DNA sequence: TGTGCCAGCAGCCAAGTACAAGGGGTGTACACTGAAGCTTTCTTT. Variable domain in full (rest from reference TRBV14 and TRBJ1-1): EAGVTQFPSHSVIEKGQTVTLRCDPISGHDNLYWYRRVMGKEIKFLLHFVKESKQDESGMPNNRFLAERTGGTYSTLKVQPAELEDSGVYFCASSQVQGVYTEAFFGQGTRLTVV.

The chain couples TRBV5-6 to TRBJ2-5; the match to TRBD2 covers 9 bases. The CDR3 loop spans 14 amino acids. J gave up 5 bases and V 5 bases, and 7 bases lay outside the gene matches. Germline loops: CDR1 SGHDT, CDR2 YYEEEE. The CDR3 DNA reads as TGTGCCAGCAGAGGGGCGGGAGGGTATGAGACCCAGTACTTC. It specifies CASRGAGGYETQYF.

The gene calls are TRBV6-5 and TRBJ2-3, with D perhaps matching TRBD1 (5 bases). Trimming removed 2 bases from V and 5 bases from J, with 8 bases in between. There are 13 residues in the CDR3. Germline CDR1 and CDR2: MNHEY and SVGAGI. CDR3 in amino acids: CASSYARGDTQYF. The CDR3 DNA reads TGTGCCAGCAGTTACGCAAGGGGAGATACGCAGTATTTT.